These 22 T cell receptor beta chains were sequenced from one sample in a study of blood T cell repertoires in COVID-19. This table comes from immunoSEQ multiplex PCR, and its TCRdb copy is limited to in-frame clones, with some not included. This sample yields roughly 220,000 clones, of which around 83% are seen a single time; approximately 6.8% belongs to the top ten. Sequencing input: PBMCs or T cells enriched from blood (not recorded which). Receptors originate from a middle-aged woman who had recovered from COVID-19.

The chain employs TRBV20-1 and TRBJ2-5; 8 bases align to TRBD2. The V gene's germline CDR1 is DFQATT and CDR2 SNEGSKA (reference sequence). V gave up 7 bases and J gave up 5 bases; unmatched junction bases: 3. The CDR3 has 11 residues. The CDR3 here is CSVAGSETQYF. As DNA, the CDR3 is TGCAGTGTAGCGGGAAGTGAGACCCAGTACTTC.

The chain joins TRBV7-8 to TRBJ1-3; possible D gene TRBD1, 5 bases. Looked up from germline, CDR1 is SGHVS and CDR2 is FQNEAQ. The length of the CDR3 is 17 residues. Trimming pared 5 bases from V and 1 base from J, leaving 18 bases between. CDR3 bases: TGTGCCAGCAGCCCAGGCCAGGGTCAAGTGTCTGGAAACACCATATATTTT. Its translation: CASSPGQGQVSGNTIYF.

V usage is TRBV4-1 and J usage is TRBJ2-7; D is possibly TRBD1 (6 bases). Germline V gives CDR1 MGHRA, CDR2 YSYEKL. The CDR3 is 13 residues long. The V and J ends lost 3 bases and 4 bases respectively, with 10 bases between them. The chain's CDR3 is CASSHATGYEQYF. The CDR3 DNA reads as TGCGCCAGCAGCCACGCTACAGGGTACGAGCAGTACTTC.

V usage is TRBV10-3 and J usage is TRBJ2-7, with TRBD2 matching 7 bases. The germline gives CDR1 ENHRY, CDR2 SYGVKD. The CDR3 length is 13 residues. The ends lost 3 bases at V and 6 bases at J; junction bases unmatched: 5. CDR3 protein: CAISEGAGIEQYF. As DNA, the CDR3 is TGTGCCATCAGTGAAGGAGCGGGAATCGAGCAGTACTTC.

V is TRBV5-1 and J is TRBJ2-3; perhaps TRBD1 as D (6 bases). Germline CDR1 is SGHRS and CDR2 is YFSETQ. This CDR3 is built from 15 residues. Trimming pared 1 base from V and 2 bases from J, leaving 11 bases between. This CDR3 reads CASSLFQGTTDTQYF. DNA for the CDR3: TGCGCCAGCAGCTTGTTCCAGGGGACCACAGATACGCAGTATTTT.

This chain uses TRBV19 with TRBJ1-2; no definite D call. V was cut by 3 bases and J by 9 bases, with 26 bases left in between. The CDR3 sequence is 17 residues long. Germline lookup yields CDR1 LNHDA and CDR2 SQIVND (reference sequence). CDR3 residues: CASSMERRPTTMVRYTF. CDR3 sequence (DNA): TGTGCCAGTAGTATGGAACGGCGGCCAACGACTATGGTACGCTACACCTTC.

This clone was observed a handful of times. This rearrangement joins TRBV25-1 to TRBJ2-1; TRBD1 might be the D (6 bases). V lost 4 bases and J lost 7, with 17 bases in between. The CDR3 length is 15 residues. Germline V gene sequence: CDR1 MGHDK, CDR2 SYGVNS. CDR3 sequence: CASSGFTGFGNEQFF. Written as DNA, the CDR3 is TGTGCCAGCAGTGGATTTACAGGGTTTGGGAATGAGCAGTTCTTC.

This chain links TRBV2 with TRBJ2-3; the D is unclear. V lost 6 bases to trimming and J lost 0 bases, with 7 bases between them. This CDR3 spans 13 amino acids. CDR1 SNHLY and CDR2 FYNNEI come from the germline V gene. The CDR3 protein is CASSLRSTDTQYF. For the CDR3, the DNA is TGTGCCAGCAGCCTGCGGAGCACAGATACGCAGTATTTT.

V is TRBV28 and J is TRBJ1-1; D is unresolved. Trimming removed 5 bases from V and 5 bases from J, with 15 bases in between. There are 14 residues in the CDR3. Germline CDR1 MDHEN, CDR2 SYDVKM. The CDR3 DNA is TGTGCCAGCAGTCCCAGGATCAGCTTGACTGAAGCTTTCTTT. Amino acids: CASSPRISLTEAFF.

The rearrangement links TRBV27 to TRBJ2-5, with D possibly matching TRBD2 (6 bases). Per the germline V gene, CDR1 is MNHEY and CDR2 is SMNVEV (reference sequence). The CDR3 loop spans 14 amino acids. Trimming stripped 1 base from V and 4 bases from J, with 10 bases between. Written as DNA, the CDR3 is TGTGCCAGCAGTTTATACGGGAGCAGAGAGACCCAGTACTTC. Protein: CASSLYGSRETQYF.

This clone showed up just a few times. The chain carries TRBV2 and TRBJ2-3; 8 bases fit TRBD2. The trim removed 7 bases at V and 5 bases at J, leaving 11 bases unmatched. There are 15 residues in the CDR3. Germline CDR1 is SNHLY and CDR2 is FYNNEI. The CDR3 sequence: CASTGRAGRGDTQYF. The CDR3 nucleotides read TGTGCCAGCACCGGGAGGGCCGGACGGGGAGATACGCAGTATTTT. Complete variable domain (other parts from reference TRBV2 and TRBJ2-3): EPEVTQTPSHQVTQMGQEVILRCVPISNHLYFYWYRQILGQKVEFLVSFYNNEISEKSEIFDDQFSVERPDGSNFTLKIRSTKLEDSAMYFCASTGRAGRGDTQYFGPGTRLTVL.

The gene calls are TRBV29-1 and TRBJ1-1, with 8 nucleotides matching TRBD1. The CDR3 spans 14 residues. Germline trimming cut 4 bases from V and 8 bases from J; bases unmatched to any gene: 12. Germline V gene sequence: CDR1 SQVTM, CDR2 ANQGSEA. In DNA, the CDR3 is TGCAGCGTTGCCAGTACAACCGGGACAGGAGAAGCTTTCTTT. Translating gives CSVASTTGTGEAFF.

The chain carries TRBV10-2 and TRBJ2-7; 7 nucleotides agree with TRBD1. Germline values: CDR1 WSHSY, CDR2 SAAADI. The CDR3 sequence is 13 residues long. The V and J ends lost 3 bases and 3 bases, in that order; junction bases with no gene match: 2. As DNA, the CDR3 is TGCGCCAGCAGTGACAGGGGGTTCTACGAGCAGTACTTC. As protein: CASSDRGFYEQYF.

This clone was recorded only once. V is TRBV30 and J is TRBJ1-2, with unresolved D. The ends were cut back, 1 base at V and 2 bases at J, with 11 bases in the middle. CDR1 GTSNPN and CDR2 SVGIG come from the germline V gene (reference sequence). This CDR3 contains 14 residues. Here the CDR3 reads CAWSGGDENYGYTF. For the CDR3, the DNA is TGTGCCTGGAGTGGGGGAGATGAGAACTATGGCTACACCTTC. Full variable domain (rest looked up from reference TRBV30 and TRBJ1-2): SQTIHQWPATLVQPVGSPLSLECTVEGTSNPNLYWYRQAAGRGLQLLFYSVGIGQISSEVPQNLSASRPQDRQFILSSKKLLLSDSGFYLCAWSGGDENYGYTFGSGTRLTVV.

The chain links TRBV4-1 to TRBJ2-2; the match to TRBD2 covers 8 bases. Germline values: CDR1 MGHRA, CDR2 YSYEKL. CDR3 size: 16 residues. Trimming at V came to 3 bases and at J to 3 bases, leaving 6 bases not matched to a gene. CDR3 region: CASSQERERDTGELFF. DNA for the CDR3: TGCGCCAGCAGCCAGGAGCGGGAGCGCGACACCGGGGAGCTGTTTTTT.

The chain joins TRBV20-1 to TRBJ1-5; D is undetermined. The CDR3 contains 15 residues. V shed 3 bases and J shed 2 bases, with 14 bases lying between them. Germline V gene data show CDR1 as DFQATT and CDR2 as SNEGSKA (reference sequence). The CDR3 is CSASNSGVGNQPQHF. The CDR3 nucleotides read TGCAGTGCTAGTAACAGCGGGGTTGGCAATCAGCCCCAGCATTTT.

Turning to this clone: Other DNA sequences of this sample code for an identical CDR3. This chain connects TRBV28 to TRBJ2-7; 10 bases agree with TRBD1. CDR3 length: 14 residues. V dropped 2 bases and J dropped 2; count of bases not matched to a gene: 0. From germline, CDR1 is MDHEN and CDR2 SYDVKM. The CDR3 bases are TGTGCCAGCAGTTTAGGACAGGGGGCCTACGAGCAGTACTTC. Residues: CASSLGQGAYEQYF.

The chain employs TRBV18 and TRBJ1-1; TRBD1 matches 8 bases. Germline V gene data show CDR1 as KGHSH and CDR2 as LQKENI. V was clipped by 5 bases and J by 2 bases; unmatched bases: 7. This CDR3 has 15 amino acids. CDR3 nucleotide sequence: TGTGCCAGCTCAGGGCAGACAGGGGAAAACACTGAAGCTTTCTTT. Encoded protein: CASSGQTGENTEAFF.

This rearrangement joins TRBV6-1 to TRBJ1-5; TRBD1 agrees at 7 bases. This CDR3 is 16 amino acids long. The J segment lost 4 bases and the V segment lost 1 base, leaving 7 bases of the junction unmatched. From germline, CDR1 is MNHNS and CDR2 SASEGT. The CDR3, as DNA: TGTGCCAGCAGTGAAGTAGGGGGCTTGAGGAATCAGCCCCAGCATTTT. Its protein is CASSEVGGLRNQPQHF.

This clone occurred a few times. CDR3 amino acids: CASSPFGGNTEAFF. Written as DNA, the CDR3 is TGTGCCAGCAGCCCCTTCGGGGGGAACACTGAAGCTTTCTTT. V and J are TRBV7-9 and TRBJ1-1; tentatively, D is TRBD1 (5 bases). Trimming took 5 bases from V and 1 from J, leaving 11 bases between them. The length of the CDR3 is 14 residues. Per the germline V gene, CDR1 is SEHNR and CDR2 is FQNEAQ (reference sequence).

The chain uses TRBV5-6 and TRBJ1-1; D gene ambiguous. This CDR3 spans 12 amino acids. The V gene's germline CDR1 is SGHDT and CDR2 YYEEEE. The V gene lost 5 bases and the J gene lost 7 bases, with 12 bases spanning the gap. CDR3 sequence reads: CASSLGLSEAFF. CDR3 in DNA: TGTGCCAGCAGTCTTGGACTGAGTGAAGCTTTCTTT.

The rearrangement links TRBV6-2 or TRBV6-3 to TRBJ2-7, with 9 bases that match TRBD1. The V gene end was trimmed by 0 bases and the J gene end by 3 bases; junction bases not matched to a gene: 0. There are 14 residues in the CDR3. Germline CDR1 and CDR2: MNHEY and SVGEGT. The CDR3 sequence: CASSYSTGGYEQYV. The DNA of the CDR3 is TGTGCCAGCAGTTACTCGACAGGGGGCTACGAGCAGTACGTC.